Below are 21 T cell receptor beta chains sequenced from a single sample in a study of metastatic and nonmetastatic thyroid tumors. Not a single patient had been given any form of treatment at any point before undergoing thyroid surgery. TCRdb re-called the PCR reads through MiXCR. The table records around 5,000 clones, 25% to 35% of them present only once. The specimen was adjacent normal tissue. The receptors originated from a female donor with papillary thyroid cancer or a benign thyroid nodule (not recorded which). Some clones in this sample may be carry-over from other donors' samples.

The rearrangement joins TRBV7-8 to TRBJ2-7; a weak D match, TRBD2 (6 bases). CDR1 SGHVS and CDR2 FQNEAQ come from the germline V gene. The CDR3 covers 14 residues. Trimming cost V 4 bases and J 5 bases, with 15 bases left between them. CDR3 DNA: TGTGCCAGCAGCTCGGAGGGTGTCTTGAACGAGCAGTACTTC. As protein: CASSSEGVLNEQYF.

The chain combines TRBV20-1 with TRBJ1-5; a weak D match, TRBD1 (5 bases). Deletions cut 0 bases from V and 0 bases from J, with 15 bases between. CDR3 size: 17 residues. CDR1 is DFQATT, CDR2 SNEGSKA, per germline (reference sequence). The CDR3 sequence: CSARDLQVGYSNQPQHF. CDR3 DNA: TGCAGTGCTAGAGATCTACAGGTTGGTTATAGCAATCAGCCCCAGCATTTT.

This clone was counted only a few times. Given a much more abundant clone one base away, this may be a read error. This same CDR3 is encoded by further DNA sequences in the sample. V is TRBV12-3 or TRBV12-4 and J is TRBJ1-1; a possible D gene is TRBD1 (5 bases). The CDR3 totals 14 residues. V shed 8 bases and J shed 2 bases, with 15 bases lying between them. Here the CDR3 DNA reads TGTGCCAGCGAGCCCCAGGGTAGAAACACTGAAGCTTTCTTT. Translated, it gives CASEPQGRNTEAFF.

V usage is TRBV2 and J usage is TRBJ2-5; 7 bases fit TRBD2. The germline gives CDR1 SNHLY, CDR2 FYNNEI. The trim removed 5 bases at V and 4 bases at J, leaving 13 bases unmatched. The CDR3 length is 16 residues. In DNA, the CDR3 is TGTGCCAGCAGTCCCGATAGCGTGGGAGGGAGAGAGACCCAGTACTTC. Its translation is CASSPDSVGGRETQYF.

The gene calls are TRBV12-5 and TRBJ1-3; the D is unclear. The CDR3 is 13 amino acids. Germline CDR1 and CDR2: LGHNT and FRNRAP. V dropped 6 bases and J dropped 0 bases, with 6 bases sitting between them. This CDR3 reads CASGRDSGNTIYF. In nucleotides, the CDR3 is TGTGCTAGTGGGAGGGACTCTGGAAACACCATATATTTT.

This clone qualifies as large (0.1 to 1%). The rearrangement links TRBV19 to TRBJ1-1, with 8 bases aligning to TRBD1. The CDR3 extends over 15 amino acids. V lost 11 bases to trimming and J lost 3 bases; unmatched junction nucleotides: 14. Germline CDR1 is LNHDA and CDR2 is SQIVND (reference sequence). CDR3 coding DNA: TGTGCCGTGCGTCACCTTGGACAGGGTTACACTGAAGCTTTCTTT. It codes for CAVRHLGQGYTEAFF.

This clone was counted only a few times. CDR3: CASSFSAGRGTDTQYF. CDR3 coding DNA: TGTGCCAGCAGTTTTAGTGCAGGTAGGGGCACAGATACGCAGTATTTT. This chain joins TRBV27 and TRBJ2-3; D is ambiguous. This CDR3 has 16 residues. Germline loops: CDR1 MNHEY, CDR2 SMNVEV (reference sequence). V was clipped by 3 bases and J by 1 base, with 14 bases between them.

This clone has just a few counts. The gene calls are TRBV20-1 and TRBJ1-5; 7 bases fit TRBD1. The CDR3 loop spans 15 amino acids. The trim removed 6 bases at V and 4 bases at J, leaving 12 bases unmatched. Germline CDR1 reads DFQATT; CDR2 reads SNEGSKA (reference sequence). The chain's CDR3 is CSAVRQGELNQPQHF. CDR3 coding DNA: TGCAGTGCGGTTAGACAGGGAGAATTGAATCAGCCCCAGCATTTT.

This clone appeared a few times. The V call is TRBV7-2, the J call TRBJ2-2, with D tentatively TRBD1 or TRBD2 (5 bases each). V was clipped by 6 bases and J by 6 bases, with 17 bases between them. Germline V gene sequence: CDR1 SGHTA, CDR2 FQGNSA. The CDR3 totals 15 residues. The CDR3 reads CASRRGPASAGELFF. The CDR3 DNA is TGTGCCAGCAGACGGGGACCGGCGAGTGCCGGGGAGCTGTTTTTT.

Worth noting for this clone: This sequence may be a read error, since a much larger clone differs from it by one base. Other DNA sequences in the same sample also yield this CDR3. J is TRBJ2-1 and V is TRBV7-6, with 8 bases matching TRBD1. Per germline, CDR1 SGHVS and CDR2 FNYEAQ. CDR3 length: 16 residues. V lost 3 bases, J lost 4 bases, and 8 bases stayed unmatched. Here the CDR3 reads CASSFLTGDSYNEQFF. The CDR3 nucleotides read TGTGCCAGCAGCTTTTTGACAGGGGATTCATACAATGAGCAGTTCTTC.

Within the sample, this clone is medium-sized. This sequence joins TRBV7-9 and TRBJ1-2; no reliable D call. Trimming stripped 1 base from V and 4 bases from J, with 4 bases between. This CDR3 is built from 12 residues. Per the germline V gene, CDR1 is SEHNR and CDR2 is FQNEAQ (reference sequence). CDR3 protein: CASSLVGYGYTF. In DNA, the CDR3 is TGTGCCAGCAGCTTAGTGGGCTATGGCTACACCTTC.

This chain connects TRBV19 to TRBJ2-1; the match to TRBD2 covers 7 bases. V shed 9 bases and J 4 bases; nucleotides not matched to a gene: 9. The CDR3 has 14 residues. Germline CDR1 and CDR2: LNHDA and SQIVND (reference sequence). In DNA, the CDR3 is TGTGCCAGCCAAACCGGGACTACTTACAATGAGCAGTTCTTC. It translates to CASQTGTTYNEQFF.

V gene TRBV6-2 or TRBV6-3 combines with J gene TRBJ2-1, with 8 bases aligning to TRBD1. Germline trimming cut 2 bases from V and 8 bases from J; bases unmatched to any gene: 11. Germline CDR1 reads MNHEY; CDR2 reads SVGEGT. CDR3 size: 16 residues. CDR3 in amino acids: CASSYDVQGARDEQFF. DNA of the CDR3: TGTGCCAGCAGTTACGATGTCCAGGGGGCTAGGGATGAGCAGTTCTTC.

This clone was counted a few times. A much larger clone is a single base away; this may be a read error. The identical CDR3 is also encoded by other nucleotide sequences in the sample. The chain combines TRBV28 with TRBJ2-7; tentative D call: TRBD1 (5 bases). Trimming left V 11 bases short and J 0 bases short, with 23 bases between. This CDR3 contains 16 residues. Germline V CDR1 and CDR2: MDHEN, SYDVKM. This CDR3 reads CAAWGPRADSSYEQYF. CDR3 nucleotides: TGTGCCGCCTGGGGTCCCCGGGCAGACAGCTCCTACGAGCAGTACTTC.

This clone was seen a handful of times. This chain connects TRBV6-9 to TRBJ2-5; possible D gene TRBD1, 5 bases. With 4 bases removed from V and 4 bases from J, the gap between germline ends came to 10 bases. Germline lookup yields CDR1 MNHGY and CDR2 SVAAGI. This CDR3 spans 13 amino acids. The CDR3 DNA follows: TGTGCCAGCAGTTCTGACCAGGGAGAGACCCAGTACTTC. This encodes CASSSDQGETQYF.

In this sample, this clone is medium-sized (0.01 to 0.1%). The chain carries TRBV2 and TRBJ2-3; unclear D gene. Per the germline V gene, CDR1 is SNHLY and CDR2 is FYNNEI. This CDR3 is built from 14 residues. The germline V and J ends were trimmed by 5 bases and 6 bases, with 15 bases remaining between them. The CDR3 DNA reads TGTGCCAGCAGTTCAAACCTTGACACCGATACGCAGTATTTT. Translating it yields CASSSNLDTDTQYF.

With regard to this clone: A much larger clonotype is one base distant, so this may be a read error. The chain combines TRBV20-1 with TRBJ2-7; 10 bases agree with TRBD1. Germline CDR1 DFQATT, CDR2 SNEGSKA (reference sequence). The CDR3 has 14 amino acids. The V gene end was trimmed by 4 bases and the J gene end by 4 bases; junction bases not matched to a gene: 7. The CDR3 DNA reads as TGCAGTGCTATAGATTGGGACAGGGGTTACGAGCAGTACTTC. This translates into CSAIDWDRGYEQYF.

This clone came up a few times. CDR3 sequence: CATSDTGTGATEAFF. The CDR3 DNA reads TGTGCCACCAGTGATACCGGGACAGGGGCTACTGAAGCTTTCTTT. This rearrangement joins TRBV24-1 to TRBJ1-1, with TRBD1 identical over 10 bases. J was trimmed by 5 bases and V by 3 bases; bases with no gene match: 5. The germline V gene has CDR1 KGHDR and CDR2 SFDVKD. The CDR3 covers 15 residues.

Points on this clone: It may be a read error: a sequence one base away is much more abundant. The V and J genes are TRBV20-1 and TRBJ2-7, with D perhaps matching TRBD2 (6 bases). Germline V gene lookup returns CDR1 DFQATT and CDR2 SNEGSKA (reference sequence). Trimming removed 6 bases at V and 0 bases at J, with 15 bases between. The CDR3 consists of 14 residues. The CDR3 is CSAIRGSASYEQYF. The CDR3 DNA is TGCAGTGCCATACGGGGGTCCGCCTCCTACGAGCAGTACTTC.

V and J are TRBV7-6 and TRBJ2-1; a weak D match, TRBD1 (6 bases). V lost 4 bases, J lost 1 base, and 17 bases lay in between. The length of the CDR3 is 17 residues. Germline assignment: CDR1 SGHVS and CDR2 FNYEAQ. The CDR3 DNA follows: TGTGCCAGCAGCTCAATGGGTCTGGACAGATCCTACAATGAGCAGTTCTTC. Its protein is CASSSMGLDRSYNEQFF.

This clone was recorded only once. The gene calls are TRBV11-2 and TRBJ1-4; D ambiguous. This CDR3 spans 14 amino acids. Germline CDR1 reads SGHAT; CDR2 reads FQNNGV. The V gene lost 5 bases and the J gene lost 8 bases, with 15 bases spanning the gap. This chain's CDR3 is CASSHGQGSEKLFF. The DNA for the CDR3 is TGTGCCAGCAGCCACGGTCAAGGCTCGGAAAAACTGTTTTTT.